This T cell receptor (beta chain) stems from a study of blood T cell repertoires in COVID-19. Study context: Nucleic acid was either cDNA or gDNA, and it came from T cells, B-cell-depleted T cells, or PBMCs.

Some clones are missing from TCRdb's copy, which holds only in-frame ones; the method was immunoSEQ multiplex PCR. The sample holds a few hundred thousand clones; around four fifths are singletons and the top ten take roughly 5.1%. The germline V and J ends were trimmed by 0 bases and 5 bases, with 16 bases remaining between them. Per the germline V gene, CDR1 is LGHDT and CDR2 is YNNKEL (reference sequence). The CDR3 is 16 amino acids. The sample was PBMCs or T cells enriched from blood (not recorded which). The sequence was collected from a woman aged 45-65 years who had recovered from COVID-19. The genes are TRBV3-1 (or the pseudogene TRBV3-2) and TRBJ2-5; D is unresolved. The CDR3, as DNA: TGTGCCAGCAGCCAAGATCGGCGACTCGCAGTGGAGACCCAGTACTTC. Translating it yields CASSQDRRLAVETQYF.